The 32 T cell receptor beta chains in this list originate from one sample, sequenced in a study of control samples from healthy donors and cancer patients. Here immunoSEQ multiplex PCR was the method, and the copy in TCRdb shows in-frame clones only, minus some. The sample records some 170,000 clones, over 90% being singletons. Input material: blood. The receptors were sampled from a woman aged 25 to 39 in good health.

The V gene is TRBV28, the J gene TRBJ1-2; D is uncertain. The CDR3 totals 13 residues. Between the trimmed V and J ends, which lost 8 bases and 2 bases, there was a span of 12 bases. CDR1 is MDHEN, CDR2 SYDVKM, per germline. The CDR3 here is CASFRSENYGYTF. For the CDR3, the DNA is TGTGCCAGCTTTAGGTCCGAGAACTATGGCTACACCTTC.

This clone has only a few counts. V gene TRBV5-4 combines with J gene TRBJ2-3, with 9 bases identical to TRBD2. CDR3 length: 17 residues. With V trimmed by 2 bases and J by 5 bases, 12 bases remained unmatched. CDR1 is SGHNT and CDR2 is YYREEE in the germline V gene (reference sequence). CDR3 in amino acids: CASSFLAGQALGDTQYF. The CDR3 nucleotides are TGTGCCAGCAGCTTTCTAGCGGGGCAAGCCCTGGGAGATACGCAGTATTTT.

The J gene is TRBJ2-1, the V gene TRBV5-1, with a tentative D call TRBD2 (7 bases). Trimming took 1 base from V and 4 from J, leaving 12 bases between them. This CDR3 has 15 amino acids. The germline V gene has CDR1 SGHRS and CDR2 YFSETQ. As DNA, the CDR3 is TGCGCCAGCAGCTTGTCGGGGGGCCTTTACAATGAGCAGTTCTTC. This translates into CASSLSGGLYNEQFF. The whole variable domain, remainder taken from reference TRBV5-1 and TRBJ2-1, is KAGVTQTPRYLIKTRGQQVTLSCSPISGHRSVSWYQQTPGQGLQFLFEYFSETQRNKGNFPGRFSGRQFSNSRSEMNVSTLELGDSALYLCASSLSGGLYNEQFFGPGTRLTVL.

The V gene is TRBV7-9, the J gene TRBJ1-3; D might be TRBD1 (5 bases). The ends were cut back, 5 bases at V and 0 bases at J, with 11 bases in the middle. The length of the CDR3 is 15 residues. Germline V gives CDR1 SEHNR, CDR2 FQNEAQ (reference sequence). The CDR3 region has the DNA TGTGCCAGCAGCCGGGACGGGAGCTCTGGAAACACCATATATTTT. Protein: CASSRDGSSGNTIYF.

A few counts support this clone. CDR3 DNA sequence: TGTGCCAGCAGTTTATTGGGGGCTGGGACTGAAGCTTTCTTT. Translation gives CASSLLGAGTEAFF. The V gene is TRBV27, the J gene TRBJ1-1, with D possibly TRBD1 on 6 matching bases. Trimming cost V 1 base and J 5 bases, with 11 bases left between them. Germline V gene data show CDR1 as MNHEY and CDR2 as SMNVEV (reference sequence). CDR3 length: 14 amino acids.

This chain links TRBV19 with TRBJ1-5; no definite D call. The length of the CDR3 is 14 residues. Trimming stripped 3 bases from V and 7 bases from J, with 13 bases between. Germline CDR1 reads LNHDA; CDR2 reads SQIVND (reference sequence). CDR3 loop: CASSIISTGQPQHF. The CDR3 DNA reads as TGTGCCAGTAGTATCATAAGTACCGGCCAGCCCCAGCATTTT.

A few counts support this clone. The chain has TRBV7-2 and TRBJ2-3; 10 bases match TRBD2. The CDR3 is made up of 17 amino acids. The trim removed 5 bases at V and 6 bases at J, leaving 14 bases unmatched. Looked up from germline, CDR1 is SGHTA and CDR2 is FQGNSA. CDR3 sequence (DNA): TGTGCCAGCAGCATGGAACTAGCGGGGCCAATCGGCGATACGCAGTATTTT. Its translation is CASSMELAGPIGDTQYF.

V and J are TRBV5-8 and TRBJ1-5; 7 bases are a match to TRBD1. Germline lookup yields CDR1 SGHTS and CDR2 YDEGEE. The CDR3 covers 16 residues. J was trimmed by 6 bases and V by 0 bases; bases with no gene match: 9. DNA for the CDR3: TGTGCCAGCAGCTTGGGTCTTACAGGGGCGGCTCAGCCCCAGCATTTT. The encoded protein is CASSLGLTGAAQPQHF.

The V call is TRBV18, the J call TRBJ2-3; D not resolved. Trimming left V 1 base short and J 0 bases short, with 8 bases between. Per the germline V gene, CDR1 is KGHSH and CDR2 is LQKENI. CDR3 length: 15 amino acids. DNA for the CDR3: TGTGCCAGCTCACCACGGATAACTAGCACAGATACGCAGTATTTT. This gives the protein CASSPRITSTDTQYF. Variable domain in full (rest from reference TRBV18 and TRBJ2-3): NAGVMQNPRHLVRRRGQEARLRCSPMKGHSHVYWYRQLPEEGLKFMVYLQKENIIDESGMPKERFSAEFPKEGPSILRIQQVVRGDSAAYFCASSPRITSTDTQYFGPGTRLTVL.

V gene TRBV11-2 combines with J gene TRBJ2-5; D perhaps matches TRBD2 (5 bases). CDR1 is SGHAT and CDR2 is FQNNGV in the germline V gene. Trimming removed 3 bases from V and 2 bases from J, with 19 bases in between. This CDR3 has 17 amino acids. Here the CDR3 reads CASSFRIRDRAQETQYF. The CDR3 coding sequence is TGTGCCAGCAGCTTCAGGATCCGGGATAGGGCGCAAGAGACCCAGTACTTC.

The chain combines TRBV19 with TRBJ2-7, with 8 bases matching TRBD1. The CDR3 is made up of 13 amino acids. V was clipped by 2 bases and J by 7 bases; unmatched bases: 4. Germline CDR1 LNHDA, CDR2 SQIVND (reference sequence). The CDR3 loop is CASSISGGREQYF. The CDR3 nucleotides read TGTGCCAGTAGTATATCAGGGGGCCGGGAGCAGTACTTC.

The V gene is TRBV12-3 or TRBV12-4, the J gene TRBJ1-2; 8 positions match TRBD1. The CDR3 is made up of 13 amino acids. V was pared by 2 bases and J by 7 bases, with 3 bases of the junction left unmatched. CDR3 sequence: CASSLPGGLGYTF. CDR3 coding DNA: TGTGCCAGCAGTTTACCAGGGGGCCTTGGCTACACCTTC.

The gene calls are TRBV6-5 and TRBJ2-1; weak D call: TRBD2 (5 bases). The CDR3 runs to 14 residues. V gave up 6 bases and J gave up 7 bases, with 16 bases separating them. Germline loops: CDR1 MNHEY, CDR2 SVGAGI. CDR3 region: CASSLLDSMNEQFF. The CDR3 DNA is TGTGCCAGCAGCCTACTGGACTCGATGAATGAGCAGTTCTTC.

This chain connects TRBV16 to TRBJ2-5; D not certain. Germline loops: CDR1 KGHSY, CDR2 FQNENV. CDR3 length equals 15 residues. The V and J ends lost 2 bases and 5 bases respectively, with 15 bases between them. The CDR3 sequence: CASSQPAASWETQYF. CDR3 coding DNA: TGTGCCAGCAGCCAACCCGCCGCCAGCTGGGAGACCCAGTACTTC.

The rearrangement links TRBV2 to TRBJ2-7; perhaps TRBD2 as D (5 bases). Germline V lookup: CDR1 SNHLY, CDR2 FYNNEI. The V gene lost 8 bases and the J gene lost 4 bases, with 18 bases spanning the gap. This CDR3 has 14 residues. The CDR3 DNA is TGTGCCAGCTCGGTCGAAGGACTTCTATACGAGCAGTACTTC. Its translation is CASSVEGLLYEQYF.

This chain's CDR3 is CASTEGGASNEKLFF. DNA for the CDR3: TGTGCCAGCACCGAGGGAGGGGCGTCTAATGAAAAACTGTTTTTT. V usage is TRBV28 and J usage is TRBJ1-4, with a tentative D call TRBD1 (5 bases). V was shortened by 7 bases and J by 3 bases, with 15 bases between the two germline ends. This CDR3 region has 15 residues. Germline V gives CDR1 MDHEN, CDR2 SYDVKM.

The chain uses TRBV4-2 and TRBJ2-6; tentative D call: TRBD2 (6 bases). This CDR3 is 20 amino acids long. The V gene's germline CDR1 is LGHNA and CDR2 YNFKEQ. V was trimmed by 3 bases and J by 2 bases, leaving 23 bases between them. The CDR3 loop reads CASSQGGRRLVSAGANVLTF. The CDR3 DNA reads as TGTGCCAGCAGCCAGGGGGGAAGGCGTTTGGTGTCTGCTGGGGCCAACGTCCTGACTTTC.

This chain uses TRBV28 with TRBJ1-2; D unclear. CDR1 is MDHEN and CDR2 is SYDVKM in the germline V gene. The germline V and J ends were trimmed by 6 bases and 0 bases, with 11 bases remaining between them. CDR3 length: 14 residues. Written as DNA, the CDR3 is TGTGCCAGCAGGCTATCGACGACTAACTATGGCTACACCTTC. This codes for CASRLSTTNYGYTF.

The chain is built from TRBV11-2 and TRBJ1-4; TRBD1 agrees at 11 bases. V was pared by 5 bases and J by 8 bases, with 13 bases of the junction left unmatched. Germline V gives CDR1 SGHAT, CDR2 FQNNGV. The CDR3 has 17 residues. CDR3 residues: CASSGRDRGAYGEKLFF. CDR3 nucleotide sequence: TGTGCCAGCAGCGGACGGGACAGGGGGGCGTATGGGGAAAAACTGTTTTTT.

This chain uses TRBV28 with TRBJ2-2; no definite D call. The CDR3 extends over 15 amino acids. Germline V gene data show CDR1 as MDHEN and CDR2 as SYDVKM. V was trimmed by 8 bases and J by 5 bases, leaving 18 bases between them. The CDR3 nucleotides read TGTGCCAGCTCTTTACGTTTAGGAGATACCGGGGAGCTGTTTTTT. This gives the protein CASSLRLGDTGELFF.

In this sample, this clone turned up once. This rearrangement joins TRBV7-2 to TRBJ1-6, with D maybe TRBD1 (5 bases). The germline gives CDR1 SGHTA, CDR2 FQGNSA. Trimming removed 2 bases at V and 6 bases at J, with 14 bases between. CDR3 length equals 16 residues. CDR3 sequence (DNA): TGTGCCAGCAGCTTATGGGACGGACCTCTTAATTCACCCCTCCACTTT. This translates into CASSLWDGPLNSPLHF.

The chain uses TRBV5-1 and TRBJ1-2; D is uncertain. Trimming cost V 5 bases and J 5 bases, with 22 bases left between them. CDR3 length: 16 residues. CDR1 and CDR2 (germline): SGHRS, YFSETQ. In DNA, the CDR3 is TGCGCCAGCAGTTTATGGGCCGGGCAGGAGTCGTATGGCTACACCTTC. Translation: CASSLWAGQESYGYTF.

The chain recombines TRBV2 with TRBJ1-1; D is uncertain. The CDR3 loop spans 14 amino acids. V was cut by 7 bases and J by 1 base, with 13 bases left in between. The germline V gene encodes CDR1 SNHLY and CDR2 FYNNEI. CDR3 DNA: TGTGCCAGCACTCATCTCGCAGAGAACACTGAAGCTTTCTTT. Protein sequence: CASTHLAENTEAFF.

The gene calls are TRBV11-2 and TRBJ1-5, with D unresolved. Germline V gives CDR1 SGHAT, CDR2 FQNNGV. V lost 1 base, J lost 3 bases, and 4 bases lay in between. The CDR3 has 13 residues. In DNA, the CDR3 is TGTGCCAGCAGCTTAGGGGCCAATCAGCCCCAGCATTTT. It specifies CASSLGANQPQHF.

The chain recombines TRBV11-2 with TRBJ2-5, with D perhaps assigned TRBD1 or TRBD2 (5 bases each). Trimming cost V 5 bases and J 3 bases, with 19 bases left between them. CDR1 and CDR2 (germline): SGHAT, FQNNGV. This CDR3 is 16 amino acids long. CDR3 sequence: CASSSLGTPIKETQYF. CDR3 in DNA: TGTGCCAGCAGCAGCCTCGGGACCCCGATTAAAGAGACCCAGTACTTC.

The rearrangement links TRBV29-1 to TRBJ2-2; D may match TRBD1 or TRBD2 (5 bases each). Germline V gene sequence: CDR1 SQVTM, CDR2 ANQGSEA. The length of the CDR3 is 12 residues. V was cut by 4 bases and J by 4 bases, with 7 bases left in between. Written as DNA, the CDR3 is TGCAGCGTTGTGGGGGTCACCGGGGAGCTGTTTTTT. This gives the protein CSVVGVTGELFF.

CDR3 amino acids: CASSRDRGDGYTF. The CDR3, as DNA: TGTGCCAGTAGTAGGGACAGGGGCGATGGCTACACCTTC. The chain employs TRBV19 and TRBJ1-2, with 10 bases matching TRBD1. Losses at the gene ends were 4 bases for V and 6 bases for J; bases not matched to a gene: 2. CDR1 and CDR2 from the germline V gene are LNHDA and SQIVND (reference sequence). The CDR3 is 13 amino acids.

This CDR3 reads CASSFSAPGTNEKLFF. CDR3 DNA sequence: TGTGCCAGCAGTTTTTCAGCCCCCGGCACTAATGAAAAACTGTTTTTT. This chain connects TRBV28 to TRBJ1-4, with D uncertain. From germline, CDR1 is MDHEN and CDR2 SYDVKM. Trimming took 3 bases from V and 2 from J, leaving 13 bases between them. The CDR3 is 16 residues long. Filled out from reference TRBV28 and TRBJ1-4, the complete variable domain reads DVKVTQSSRYLVKRTGEKVFLECVQDMDHENMFWYRQDPGLGLRLIYFSYDVKMKEKGDIPEGYSVSREKKERFSLILESASTNQTSMYLCASSFSAPGTNEKLFFGSGTQLSVL.

V usage is TRBV28 and J usage is TRBJ1-1, with D perhaps matching TRBD1 (6 bases). Trimming left V 4 bases short and J 0 bases short, with 9 bases between. CDR1 and CDR2 (germline): MDHEN, SYDVKM. CDR3 length: 14 residues. In DNA, the CDR3 is TGTGCCAGCAGTTCCAGGGGAATGAACACTGAAGCTTTCTTT. As protein: CASSSRGMNTEAFF.

The chain recombines TRBV12-3 or TRBV12-4 with TRBJ2-1, with 9 positions matching TRBD2. With V trimmed by 10 bases and J by 7 bases, 8 bases remained unmatched. The CDR3 totals 13 residues. DNA for the CDR3: TGTGCCAACCGGGGGGCGGGAGGGAATGAGCAGTTCTTC. This gives the protein CANRGAGGNEQFF.

This sequence joins TRBV19 and TRBJ1-2; D remains ambiguous. Germline CDR1 and CDR2: LNHDA and SQIVND (reference sequence). Trimming shortened V by 3 bases and J by 3 bases, and 8 bases separated the two germline ends. The CDR3 extends over 13 amino acids. In nucleotides, the CDR3 is TGTGCCAGTAGTATTTTGAGAGACTATGGCTACACCTTC. Its translation is CASSILRDYGYTF.

The chain carries TRBV28 and TRBJ2-2; D is unclear. CDR1 and CDR2 (germline): MDHEN, SYDVKM. CDR3 length: 15 amino acids. The V and J ends lost 8 bases and 0 bases respectively, with 13 bases between them. The CDR3 DNA follows: TGTGCCAGCCCAAGCTTGGGGACGAACACCGGGGAGCTGTTTTTT. Amino acid sequence: CASPSLGTNTGELFF.